This T cell receptor beta chain was obtained from a study of a mutant IDH1 vaccine in newly diagnosed glioma. In the study overall: Most had both radiotherapy and temozolomide beforehand; others had only one. Visit V13 took place at week 47, and visit V12 happened at week 35.

The CDR3 extends over 13 amino acids. From germline, CDR1 is SGDLS and CDR2 YYNGEE. V gave up 4 bases and J gave up 5 bases, with 13 bases separating them. Note on this clone: Antigen unknown.

Noted time point: week 47, end of study. Alongside topical imiquimod, each dose of vaccine comprised 300 ug of mutant IDH1 20-mer peptide. Patients in the study were vaccinated eight times, receiving shots in weeks 1, 3, 5, 7, 11, 15, 19 and 23. Patients carried new grade 3 or 4 IDH1-mutant astrocytomas lacking nuclear ATRX. Clones were read by immunoSEQ multiplex PCR, and TCRdb kept only the in-frame ones, dropping some. There are roughly 25,000 clones in the sample; 82% occur only once, and roughly 3.8% lies in the top ten. The gene calls are TRBV9 and TRBJ2-7; D may match TRBD1 or TRBD2 (6 bases each). The starting material was PBMCs, obtained from a glioma patient whose treatment included an IDH1 peptide vaccine. The receptor's source is a man in his forties with glioma. Some clones in this sample may be carry-over from other donors' samples. Here the CDR3 reads CASSLGGGDEQYF. The CDR3 DNA reads as TGTGCCAGCAGCCTAGGGGGAGGCGACGAGCAGTACTTC. Supplemented by reference TRBV9 and TRBJ2-7, the full variable domain reads DSGVTQTPKHLITATGQRVTLRCSPRSGDLSVYWYQQSLDQGLQFLIQYYNGEERAKGNILERFSAQQFPDLHSELNLSSLELGDSALYFCASSLGGGDEQYFGPGTRLTVT.